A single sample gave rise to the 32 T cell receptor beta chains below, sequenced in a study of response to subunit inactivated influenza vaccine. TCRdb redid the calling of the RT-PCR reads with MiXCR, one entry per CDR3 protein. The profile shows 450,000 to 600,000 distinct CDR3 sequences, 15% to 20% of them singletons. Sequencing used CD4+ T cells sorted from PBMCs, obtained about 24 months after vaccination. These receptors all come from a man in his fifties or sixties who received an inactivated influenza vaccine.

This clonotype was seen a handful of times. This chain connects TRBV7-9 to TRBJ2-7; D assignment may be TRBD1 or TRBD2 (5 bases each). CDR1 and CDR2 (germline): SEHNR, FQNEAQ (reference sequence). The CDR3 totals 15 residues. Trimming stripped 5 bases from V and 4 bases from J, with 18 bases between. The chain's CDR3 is CASSEGRGKGYEQYF. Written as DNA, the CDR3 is TGTGCCAGCAGCGAAGGACGGGGCAAGGGTTACGAGCAGTACTTC.

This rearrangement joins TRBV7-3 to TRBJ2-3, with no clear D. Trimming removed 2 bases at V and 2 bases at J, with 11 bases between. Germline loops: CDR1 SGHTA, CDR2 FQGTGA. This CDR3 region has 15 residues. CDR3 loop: CASSLGLLSTDTQYF. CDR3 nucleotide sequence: TGTGCCAGCAGCTTAGGTTTACTGTCCACAGATACGCAGTATTTT.

The CDR3 sequence is CASSKEGGRRVRETQYF. CDR3 nucleotides: TGTGCCAGCAGCAAAGAGGGAGGTCGCAGGGTCCGGGAGACCCAGTACTTC. The chain has TRBV21-1 and TRBJ2-5; the table assigns TRBD2, which was not confirmed against the DNA. TRBV21-1 is shown as a pseudogene. The CDR3 contains 17 residues.

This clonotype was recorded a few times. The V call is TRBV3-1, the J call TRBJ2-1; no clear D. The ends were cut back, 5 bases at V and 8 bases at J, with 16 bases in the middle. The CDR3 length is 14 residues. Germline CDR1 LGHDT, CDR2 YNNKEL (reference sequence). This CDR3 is CASSRAIFNDEQFF. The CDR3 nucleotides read TGTGCCAGCAGCAGGGCCATCTTTAACGATGAGCAGTTCTTC.

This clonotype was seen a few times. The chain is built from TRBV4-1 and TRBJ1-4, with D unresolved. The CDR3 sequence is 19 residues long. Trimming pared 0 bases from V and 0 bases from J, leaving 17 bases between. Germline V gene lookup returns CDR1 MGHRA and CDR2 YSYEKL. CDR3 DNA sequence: TGCGCCAGCAGCCAAGATAGGGAAGGAGGGTTTGCAACTAATGAAAAACTGTTTTTT. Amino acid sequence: CASSQDREGGFATNEKLFF.

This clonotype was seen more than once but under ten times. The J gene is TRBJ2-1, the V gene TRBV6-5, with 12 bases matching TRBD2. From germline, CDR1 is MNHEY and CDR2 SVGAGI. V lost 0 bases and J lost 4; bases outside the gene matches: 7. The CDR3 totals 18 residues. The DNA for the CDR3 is TGTGCCAGCAGTTACTCGACTAGCGGGGGTGGTAGGTACAATGAGCAGTTCTTC. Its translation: CASSYSTSGGGRYNEQFF.

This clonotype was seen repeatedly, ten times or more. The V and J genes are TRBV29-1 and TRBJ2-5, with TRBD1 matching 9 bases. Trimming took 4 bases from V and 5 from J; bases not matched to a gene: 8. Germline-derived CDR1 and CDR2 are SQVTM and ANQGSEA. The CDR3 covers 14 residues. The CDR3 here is CSVAWTGVFETQYF. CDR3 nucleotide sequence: TGCAGCGTTGCTTGGACAGGGGTTTTTGAGACCCAGTACTTC.

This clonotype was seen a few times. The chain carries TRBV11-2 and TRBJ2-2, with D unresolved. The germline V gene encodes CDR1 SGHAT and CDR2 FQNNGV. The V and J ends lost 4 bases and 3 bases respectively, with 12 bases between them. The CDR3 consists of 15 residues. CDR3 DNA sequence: TGTGCCAGCAGCTCGCTAAGGTCCTACACCGGGGAGCTGTTTTTT. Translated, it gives CASSSLRSYTGELFF.

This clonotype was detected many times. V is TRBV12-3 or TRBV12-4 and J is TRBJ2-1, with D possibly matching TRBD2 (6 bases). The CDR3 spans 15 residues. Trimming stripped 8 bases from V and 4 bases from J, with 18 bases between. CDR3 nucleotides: TGTGCCAGCTCCAACGTCGGCGGGACTTACAATGAGCAGTTCTTC. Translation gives CASSNVGGTYNEQFF.

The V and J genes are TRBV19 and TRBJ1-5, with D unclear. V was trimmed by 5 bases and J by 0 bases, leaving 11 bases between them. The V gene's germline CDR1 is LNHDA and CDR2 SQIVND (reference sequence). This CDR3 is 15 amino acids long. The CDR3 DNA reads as TGTGCCAGTAGTCCGGAACTAGCTAGCAATCAGCCCCAGCATTTT. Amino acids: CASSPELASNQPQHF.

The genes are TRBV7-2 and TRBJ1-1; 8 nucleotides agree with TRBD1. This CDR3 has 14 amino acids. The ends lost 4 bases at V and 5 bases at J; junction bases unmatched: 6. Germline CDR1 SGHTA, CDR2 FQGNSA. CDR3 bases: TGTGCCAGCAGCTCACAGGGGGGACGGACTGAAGCTTTCTTT. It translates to CASSSQGGRTEAFF.

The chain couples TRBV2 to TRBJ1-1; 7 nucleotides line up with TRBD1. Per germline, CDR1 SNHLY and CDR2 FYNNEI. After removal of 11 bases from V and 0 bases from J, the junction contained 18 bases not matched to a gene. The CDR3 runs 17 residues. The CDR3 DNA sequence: TGTGCCTCCTTACGAACCCTGACAGGGCACATGAACACTGAAGCTTTCTTT. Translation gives CASLRTLTGHMNTEAFF.

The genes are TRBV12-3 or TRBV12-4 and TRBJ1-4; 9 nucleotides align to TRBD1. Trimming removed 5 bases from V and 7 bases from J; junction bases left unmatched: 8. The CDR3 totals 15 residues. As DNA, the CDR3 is TGTGCCAGCAGTCTTGGACAGGGGTCGGTTGAAAAACTGTTTTTT. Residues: CASSLGQGSVEKLFF.

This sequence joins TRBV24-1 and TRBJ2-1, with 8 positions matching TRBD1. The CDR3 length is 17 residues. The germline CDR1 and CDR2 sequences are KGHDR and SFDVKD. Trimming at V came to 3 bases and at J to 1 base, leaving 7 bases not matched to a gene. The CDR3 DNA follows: TGTGCCACCAGTGATCCGCAGACAGGGGAGTCCTACAATGAGCAGTTCTTC. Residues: CATSDPQTGESYNEQFF.

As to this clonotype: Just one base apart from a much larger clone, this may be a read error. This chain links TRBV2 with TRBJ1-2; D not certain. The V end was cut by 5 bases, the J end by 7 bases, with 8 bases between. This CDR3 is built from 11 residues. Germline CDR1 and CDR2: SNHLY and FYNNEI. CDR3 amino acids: CASSLSGGYTF. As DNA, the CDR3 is TGTGCCAGCAGTTTAAGTGGTGGCTACACCTTC.

The CDR3 DNA reads TGTGCCAGCAGTATTGGACTAGCCAGGGGACATGAGCAGTTCTTC. Its translation: CASSIGLARGHEQFF. The J gene is TRBJ2-1, the V gene TRBV6-2 or TRBV6-3; 8 positions match TRBD2. The CDR3 covers 15 residues. CDR1 is MNHEY and CDR2 is SVGEGT in the germline V gene. With 5 bases clipped from V and 8 bases from J, the junction kept 11 bases outside the gene matches.

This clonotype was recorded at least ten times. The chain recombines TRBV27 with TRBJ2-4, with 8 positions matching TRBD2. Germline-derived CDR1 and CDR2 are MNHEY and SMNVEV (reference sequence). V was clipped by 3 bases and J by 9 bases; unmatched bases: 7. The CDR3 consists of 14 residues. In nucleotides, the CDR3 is TGTGCCAGCAGTTTTGTTAGCGGGAACGGCATTCAGTACTTC. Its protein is CASSFVSGNGIQYF.

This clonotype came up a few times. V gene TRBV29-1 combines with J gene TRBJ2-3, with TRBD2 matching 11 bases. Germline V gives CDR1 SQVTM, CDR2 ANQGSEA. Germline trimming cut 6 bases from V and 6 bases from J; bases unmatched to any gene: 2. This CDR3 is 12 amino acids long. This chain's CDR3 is CSVRLAGDTQYF. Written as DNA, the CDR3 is TGCAGCGTGAGACTAGCGGGGGATACGCAGTATTTT.

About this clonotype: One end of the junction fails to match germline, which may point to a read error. CDR3 in amino acids: CAISESRPGGTQYF. Here the CDR3 DNA reads TGTGCCATCAGTGAAAGTAGACCCGGGGGGACCCAGTACTTT. The V call is TRBV10-3, the J call TRBJ2-5, with TRBD2 matching 7 bases. Germline V gene lookup returns CDR1 ENHRY and CDR2 SYGVKD. This CDR3 has 14 residues.

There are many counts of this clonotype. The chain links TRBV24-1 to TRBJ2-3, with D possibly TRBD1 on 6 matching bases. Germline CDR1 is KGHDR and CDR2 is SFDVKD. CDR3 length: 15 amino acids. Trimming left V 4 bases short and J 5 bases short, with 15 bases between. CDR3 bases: TGTGCCACCAGTGACTGGGGGCTTCGGGGAGATACGCAGTATTTT. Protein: CATSDWGLRGDTQYF.

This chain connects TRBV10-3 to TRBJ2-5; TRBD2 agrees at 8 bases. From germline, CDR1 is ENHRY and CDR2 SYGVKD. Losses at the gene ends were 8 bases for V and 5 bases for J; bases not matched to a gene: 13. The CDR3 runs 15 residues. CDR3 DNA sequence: TGTGCCATCGGTGGTAGCGGGGCCTCGGGGGAGACCCAGTACTTC. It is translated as CAIGGSGASGETQYF.

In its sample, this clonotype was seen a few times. CDR3 protein: CSAREMVADRYNEQFF. In DNA form, the CDR3 reads TGCAGTGCTAGAGAAATGGTAGCGGACCGATACAATGAGCAGTTCTTC. The V and J genes are TRBV20-1 and TRBJ2-1, with D possibly TRBD2 on 6 matching bases. This CDR3 is 16 amino acids long. The ends were cut back, 0 bases at V and 4 bases at J, with 16 bases in the middle. Per germline, CDR1 DFQATT and CDR2 SNEGSKA (reference sequence).

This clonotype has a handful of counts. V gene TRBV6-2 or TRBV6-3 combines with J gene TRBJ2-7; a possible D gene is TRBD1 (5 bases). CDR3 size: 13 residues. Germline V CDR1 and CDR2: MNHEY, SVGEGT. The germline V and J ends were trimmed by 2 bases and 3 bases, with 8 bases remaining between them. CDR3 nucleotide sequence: TGTGCCAGCAGTTACCGGCAGGGCTACGAGCAGTACTTC. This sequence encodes CASSYRQGYEQYF.

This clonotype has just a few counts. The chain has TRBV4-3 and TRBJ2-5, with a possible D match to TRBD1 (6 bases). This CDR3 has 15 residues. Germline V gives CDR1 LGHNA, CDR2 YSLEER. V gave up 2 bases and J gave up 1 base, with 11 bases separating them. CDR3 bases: TGCGCCAGCAGCCAAACAGGGTTCCCCCAAGAGACCCAGTACTTC. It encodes CASSQTGFPQETQYF.

DNA of the CDR3: TGCGCCAGCAGCTTGATCCGAGGAGGACGGGAGGGCCTCACAGATACGCAGTATTTT. This sequence encodes CASSLIRGGREGLTDTQYF. The J gene is TRBJ2-3, the V gene TRBV5-1, with TRBD2 matching 8 bases. V lost 1 base, J lost 2 bases, and 15 bases stayed unmatched. CDR1 is SGHRS and CDR2 is YFSETQ in the germline V gene. This CDR3 has 19 residues.

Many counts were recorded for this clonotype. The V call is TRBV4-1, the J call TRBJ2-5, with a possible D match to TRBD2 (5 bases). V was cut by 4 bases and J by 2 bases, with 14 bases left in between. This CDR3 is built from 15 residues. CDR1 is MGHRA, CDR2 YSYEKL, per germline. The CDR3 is CASSPTPTIQETQYF. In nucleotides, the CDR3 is TGCGCCAGCAGCCCGACACCGACTATTCAAGAGACCCAGTACTTC.

The CDR3 reads CASSPTPGLAGGTDTQYF. For the CDR3, the DNA is TGTGCCAGCAGCCCTACCCCGGGACTAGCGGGCGGCACAGATACGCAGTATTTT. This chain uses TRBV3-1 with TRBJ2-3, with 12 bases identical to TRBD2. V shed 4 bases, J shed 1 base, and the junction held 9 bases outside the gene matches. The germline V gene encodes CDR1 LGHDT and CDR2 YNNKEL (reference sequence). The CDR3 consists of 18 residues.

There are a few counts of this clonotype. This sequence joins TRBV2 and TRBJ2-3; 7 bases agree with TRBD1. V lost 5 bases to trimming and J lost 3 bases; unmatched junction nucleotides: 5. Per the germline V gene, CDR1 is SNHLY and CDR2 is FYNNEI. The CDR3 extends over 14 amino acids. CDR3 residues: CASSPGQLTDTQYF. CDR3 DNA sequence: TGTGCCAGCAGTCCGGGACAGTTGACAGATACGCAGTATTTT.

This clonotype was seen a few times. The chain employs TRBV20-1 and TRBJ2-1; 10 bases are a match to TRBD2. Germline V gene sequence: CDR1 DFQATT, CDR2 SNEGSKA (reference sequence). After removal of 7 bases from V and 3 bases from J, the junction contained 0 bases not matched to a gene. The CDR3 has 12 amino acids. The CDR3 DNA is TGCAGTGGGACTAGCGGCTACAATGAGCAGTTCTTC. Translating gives CSGTSGYNEQFF.

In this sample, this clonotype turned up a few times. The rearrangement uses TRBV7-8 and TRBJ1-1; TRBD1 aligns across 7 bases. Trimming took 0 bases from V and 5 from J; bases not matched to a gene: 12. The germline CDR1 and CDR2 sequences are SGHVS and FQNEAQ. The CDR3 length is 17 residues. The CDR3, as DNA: TGTGCCAGCAGCTTAGCAGCTGGCGCAGGGGGAGGGACTGAAGCTTTCTTT. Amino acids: CASSLAAGAGGGTEAFF.

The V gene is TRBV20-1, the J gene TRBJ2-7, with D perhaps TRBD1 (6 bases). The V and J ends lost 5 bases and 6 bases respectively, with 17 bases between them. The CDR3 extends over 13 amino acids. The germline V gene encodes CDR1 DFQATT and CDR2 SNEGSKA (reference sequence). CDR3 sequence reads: CSAPPRGGFEQYF. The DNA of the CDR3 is TGCAGTGCTCCCCCACGAGGGGGATTCGAGCAGTACTTC.

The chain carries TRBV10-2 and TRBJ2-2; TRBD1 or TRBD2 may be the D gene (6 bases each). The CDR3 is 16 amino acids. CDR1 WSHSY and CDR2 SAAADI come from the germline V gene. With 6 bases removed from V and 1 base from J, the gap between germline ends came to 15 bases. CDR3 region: CASRMLGGRNTGELFF. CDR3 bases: TGCGCCAGCAGAATGTTAGGGGGGCGGAACACCGGGGAGCTGTTTTTT.